The T cell receptor beta chain under discussion was sequenced for a study of cytomegalovirus exposure and HLA in healthy donors. Study-level information: When 398 donors were genotyped, roughly 78% of them were found to fall in the Caucasian-associated ancestry cluster.

Trimming took off 4 bases at V and 7 bases at J, with 17 bases between the two ends. The CDR3 covers 15 residues. Per germline, CDR1 SGHNT and CDR2 YYREEE (reference sequence). With regard to this clone: Its antigen is still unknown.

The study ran its PCR with 60 Vbeta and 13 Jbeta primers. Repertoires were generated with immunoSEQ multiplex PCR, while TCRdb's copy carries only in-frame clones and drops some. This sample has 190,000 or so clones, with roughly four fifths found just once. Notes on the study in general: TRBV6-2, TRBV6-3 and some other V segments were excluded as indistinguishable. Cytomegalovirus association was listed for around 180 TCR beta chains.

The V gene is TRBV5-4, the J gene TRBJ1-4, with a possible D match to TRBD1 (5 bases). The sample taken for sequencing was PBMCs. The sequence derives from a man in his fifties in good health and CMV-seronegative. This CDR3 is CASSHFAGPGEKLFF. The DNA of the CDR3 is TGTGCCAGCAGCCACTTCGCGGGGCCGGGTGAAAAACTGTTTTTT.